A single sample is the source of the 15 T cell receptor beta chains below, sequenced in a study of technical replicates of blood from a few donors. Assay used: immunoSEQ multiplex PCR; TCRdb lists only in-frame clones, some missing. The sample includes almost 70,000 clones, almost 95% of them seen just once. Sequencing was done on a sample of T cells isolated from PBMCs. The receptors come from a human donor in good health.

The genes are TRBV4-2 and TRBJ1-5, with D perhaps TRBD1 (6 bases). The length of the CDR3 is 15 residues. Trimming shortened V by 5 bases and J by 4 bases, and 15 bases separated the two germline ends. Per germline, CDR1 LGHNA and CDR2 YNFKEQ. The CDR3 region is CASSGGAVNNQPQHF. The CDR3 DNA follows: TGTGCCAGCAGCGGGGGGGCGGTTAATAATCAGCCCCAGCATTTT.

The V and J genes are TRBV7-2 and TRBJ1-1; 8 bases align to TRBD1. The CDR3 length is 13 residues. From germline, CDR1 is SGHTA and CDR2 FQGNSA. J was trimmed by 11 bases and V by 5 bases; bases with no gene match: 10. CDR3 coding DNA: TGTGCCAGCAGCCCCAGACAGGGGCTGGCGGCTTTCTTT. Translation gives CASSPRQGLAAFF.

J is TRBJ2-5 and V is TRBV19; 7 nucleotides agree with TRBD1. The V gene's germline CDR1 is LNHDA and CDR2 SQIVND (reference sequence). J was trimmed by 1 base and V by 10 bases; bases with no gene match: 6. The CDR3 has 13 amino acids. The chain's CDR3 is CATQQGVQETQYF. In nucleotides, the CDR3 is TGTGCCACCCAGCAGGGGGTCCAAGAGACCCAGTACTTC.

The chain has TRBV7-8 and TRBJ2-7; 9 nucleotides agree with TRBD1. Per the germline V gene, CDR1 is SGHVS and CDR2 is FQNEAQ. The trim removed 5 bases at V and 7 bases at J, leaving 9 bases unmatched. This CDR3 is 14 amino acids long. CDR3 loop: CASSSGTGSLEQYF. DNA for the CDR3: TGTGCCAGCAGCAGCGGGACAGGGAGTCTGGAGCAGTACTTC.

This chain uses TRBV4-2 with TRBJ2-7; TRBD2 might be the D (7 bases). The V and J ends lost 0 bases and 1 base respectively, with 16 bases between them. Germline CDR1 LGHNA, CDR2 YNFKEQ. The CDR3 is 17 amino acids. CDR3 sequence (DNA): TGTGCCAGCAGCCAAGACGGGGGCGGGAGAGGATCCTACGAGCAGTACTTC. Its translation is CASSQDGGGRGSYEQYF.

The CDR3 here is CASSFARGGNTEAFF. For the CDR3, the DNA is TGCGCCAGCAGCTTCGCACGGGGGGGGAATACTGAAGCTTTCTTT. The chain links TRBV5-1 to TRBJ1-1, with D tentatively TRBD1 (5 bases). CDR3 length equals 15 residues. Deletions cut 2 bases from V and 5 bases from J, with 16 bases between. Germline V gene data show CDR1 as SGHRS and CDR2 as YFSETQ.

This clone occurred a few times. The CDR3 loop is CAWWAGNGYTF. The DNA of the CDR3 is TGTGCCTGGTGGGCGGGGAATGGCTACACCTTC. The V call is TRBV30, the J call TRBJ1-2; D ambiguous. Germline V lookup: CDR1 GTSNPN, CDR2 SVGIG (reference sequence). V dropped 5 bases and J dropped 6 bases, with 10 bases sitting between them. CDR3 length: 11 amino acids.

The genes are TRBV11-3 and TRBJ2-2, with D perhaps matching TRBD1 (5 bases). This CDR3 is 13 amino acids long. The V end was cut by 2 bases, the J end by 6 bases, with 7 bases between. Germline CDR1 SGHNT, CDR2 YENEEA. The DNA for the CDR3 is TGTGCCAGCAGCTTATTAGGGGCCGGGGAGCTGTTTTTT. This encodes CASSLLGAGELFF.

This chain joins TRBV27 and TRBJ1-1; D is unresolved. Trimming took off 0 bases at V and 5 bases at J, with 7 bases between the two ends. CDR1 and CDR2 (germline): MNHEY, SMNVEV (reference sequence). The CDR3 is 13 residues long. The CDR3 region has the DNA TGTGCCAGCAGTTTATCGACTAGGACTGAAGCTTTCTTT. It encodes CASSLSTRTEAFF.

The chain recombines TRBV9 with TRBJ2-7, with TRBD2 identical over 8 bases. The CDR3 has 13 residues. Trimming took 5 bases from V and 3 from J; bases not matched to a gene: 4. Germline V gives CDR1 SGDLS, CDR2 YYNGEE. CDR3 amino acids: CASSSTSGYEQYF. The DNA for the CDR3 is TGTGCCAGCAGTTCAACTAGCGGCTACGAGCAGTACTTC.

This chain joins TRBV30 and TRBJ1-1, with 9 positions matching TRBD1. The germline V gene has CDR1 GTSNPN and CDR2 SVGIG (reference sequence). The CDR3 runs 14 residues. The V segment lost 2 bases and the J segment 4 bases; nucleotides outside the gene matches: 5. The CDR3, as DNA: TGTGCCTGGAGTCACCGGGACAGGGTCACTGAAGCTTTCTTT. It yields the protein CAWSHRDRVTEAFF.

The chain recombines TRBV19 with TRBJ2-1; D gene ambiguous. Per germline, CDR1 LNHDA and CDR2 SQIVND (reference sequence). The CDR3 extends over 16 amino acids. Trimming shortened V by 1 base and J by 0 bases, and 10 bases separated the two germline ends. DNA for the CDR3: TGTGCCAGTAGTATAGGGCGGTTGAGCTCCTACAATGAGCAGTTCTTC. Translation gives CASSIGRLSSYNEQFF.

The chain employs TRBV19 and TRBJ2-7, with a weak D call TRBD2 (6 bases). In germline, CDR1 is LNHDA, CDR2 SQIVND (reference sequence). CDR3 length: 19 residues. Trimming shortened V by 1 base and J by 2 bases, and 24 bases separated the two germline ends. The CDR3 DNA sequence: TGTGCCAGTAGTATAGGCCGCTGGGCTCGCGGGACCGCTACCTACGAGCAGTACTTC. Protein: CASSIGRWARGTATYEQYF.

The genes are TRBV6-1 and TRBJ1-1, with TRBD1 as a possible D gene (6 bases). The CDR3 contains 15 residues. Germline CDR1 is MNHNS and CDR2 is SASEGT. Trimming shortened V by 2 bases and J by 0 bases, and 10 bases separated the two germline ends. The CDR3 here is CASSEPGHLNTEAFF. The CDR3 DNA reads TGTGCCAGCAGTGAACCGGGACACCTGAACACTGAAGCTTTCTTT.

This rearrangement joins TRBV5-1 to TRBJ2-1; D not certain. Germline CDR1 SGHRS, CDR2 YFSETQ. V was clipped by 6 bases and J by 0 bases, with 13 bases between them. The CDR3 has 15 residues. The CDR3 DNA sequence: TGCGCCAGCACACGCGCTTTGAGCTCCTACAATGAGCAGTTCTTC. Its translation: CASTRALSSYNEQFF.